The T cell receptor (beta chain) described here comes from a study of metastatic and nonmetastatic thyroid tumors. Patients had received no treatment of any kind before thyroid surgery. V shed 5 bases, J shed 3 bases, and the junction held 11 bases outside the gene matches. Germline V lookup: CDR1 DFQATT, CDR2 SNEGSKA (reference sequence). CDR3 length: 15 amino acids. TCRdb re-called the PCR reads through MiXCR. Of 4,900 or so clones listed, about 30% are singletons. The sequence came from a female donor with papillary thyroid cancer or a benign thyroid nodule (not recorded which). Some clones in this sample may be carry-over from other donors' samples. Sequenced material: adjacent normal tissue. The chain joins TRBV20-1 to TRBJ2-3, with TRBD2 identical over 7 bases. The CDR3 DNA sequence: TGCAGTGCTGGGGCTAGCGGTGTCCAAACAGATACGCAGTATTTT. The encoded protein is CSAGASGVQTDTQYF.